This TCR beta chain was recorded in a study of T cell changes during pregnancy in multiple sclerosis. Generated by immunoSEQ multiplex PCR, the TCRdb table keeps only in-frame clones and is missing some. The sample lists about 77,000 clones, about 92% occurring once. The CDR3 runs 16 residues. CDR1 SEHNR and CDR2 FQNEAQ come from the germline V gene (reference sequence). Trimming removed 1 base from V and 3 bases from J, with 13 bases in between. This sequence originates from a female donor in good health, enrolled as a control in a pregnancy study. Sample: peripheral blood, taken after pregnancy. The chain employs TRBV7-9 and TRBJ1-5; a weak D match, TRBD1 (5 bases). The CDR3 sequence is CASSLVQGGFNQPQHF. In nucleotides, the CDR3 is TGTGCCAGCAGCTTAGTTCAGGGTGGTTTCAATCAGCCCCAGCATTTT.